The 17 T cell receptor beta chains reported below all come from one sample, sequenced in a study of tumor-infiltrating lymphocytes in localized non-small cell lung cancer. The method was immunoSEQ multiplex PCR; TCRdb's version includes in-frame clones alone and lacks a portion of them. The sample shows about 13,000 clones, approximately 70% of them seen only once. The sequenced material came from lung tumor tissue. These receptors all stem from a human donor with non-small cell lung cancer.

V is TRBV7-6 and J is TRBJ1-5; D is possibly TRBD1 (6 bases). Trimming removed 1 base at V and 1 base at J, with 11 bases between. The CDR3 contains 16 residues. The germline CDR1 and CDR2 sequences are SGHVS and FNYEAQ. CDR3 protein: CASSLGGGLSNQPQHF. Written as DNA, the CDR3 is TGTGCCAGCAGCTTAGGAGGGGGGTTGAGCAATCAGCCCCAGCATTTT. Full variable domain (missing parts from reference TRBV7-6 and TRBJ1-5): GAGVSQSPRYKVTKRGQDVALRCDPISGHVSLYWYRQALGQGPEFLTYFNYEAQQDKSGLPNDRFSAERPEGSISTLTIQRTEQRDSAMYRCASSLGGGLSNQPQHFGDGTRLSIL.

The chain employs TRBV29-1 and TRBJ2-5, with D perhaps given as TRBD1 or TRBD2 (5 bases each). Germline loops: CDR1 SQVTM, CDR2 ANQGSEA. V was cut by 4 bases and J by 1 base, with 7 bases left in between. The CDR3 is made up of 12 amino acids. The CDR3 coding sequence is TGCAGCGTTGGGGACGGCCAAGAGACCCAGTACTTC. It codes for CSVGDGQETQYF.

The chain has TRBV6-6 and TRBJ1-1; D might be TRBD1 (5 bases). CDR1 is MNHNY, CDR2 SVGAGI, per germline (reference sequence). This CDR3 has 14 residues. With 2 bases removed from V and 5 bases from J, the gap between germline ends came to 12 bases. The CDR3: CASSYQIPGTEAFF. The CDR3 bases are TGTGCCAGCAGTTACCAAATTCCAGGGACTGAAGCTTTCTTT.

This chain joins TRBV29-1 and TRBJ1-4; D is unclear. The V and J ends lost 4 bases and 4 bases respectively, with 7 bases between them. Germline-derived CDR1 and CDR2 are SQVTM and ANQGSEA. The CDR3 is made up of 12 amino acids. The CDR3 DNA follows: TGCAGCGTTGGCGGGATTAATGAAAAACTGTTTTTT. Protein product: CSVGGINEKLFF.

The chain uses TRBV19 and TRBJ1-5; D unresolved. CDR3 length equals 14 residues. V was trimmed by 7 bases and J by 3 bases, leaving 13 bases between them. CDR1 is LNHDA and CDR2 is SQIVND in the germline V gene (reference sequence). For the CDR3, the DNA is TGTGCCAGTACCCAGGATTTCCTCAATCAGCCCCAGCATTTT. Translating gives CASTQDFLNQPQHF.

This clone showed up just a few times. The rearrangement links TRBV5-1 to TRBJ2-5; the D is unclear. Trimming pared 0 bases from V and 1 base from J, leaving 7 bases between. The CDR3 length is 14 residues. Germline V gene data show CDR1 as SGHRS and CDR2 as YFSETQ. The CDR3 reads CASSLDALQETQYF. In DNA form, the CDR3 reads TGCGCCAGCAGCTTGGATGCCCTCCAAGAGACCCAGTACTTC.

This chain uses TRBV5-8 with TRBJ1-1; TRBD1 might be the D (6 bases). Per the germline V gene, CDR1 is SGHTS and CDR2 is YDEGEE. V shed 4 bases and J shed 1 base, with 11 bases lying between them. This CDR3 has 14 residues. The CDR3 nucleotides are TGTGCCAGCAGCGCAGGGGCCAAGAACACTGAAGCTTTCTTT. Its translation: CASSAGAKNTEAFF.

This clone showed up just a few times. The chain links TRBV5-6 to TRBJ2-1; D perhaps matches TRBD2 (5 bases). This CDR3 has 13 residues. The germline V and J ends were trimmed by 3 bases and 6 bases, with 10 bases remaining between them. CDR1 and CDR2 (germline): SGHDT, YYEEEE. The CDR3 DNA is TGTGCCAGCAGCTCCCTAGCTAGCAATGAGCAGTTCTTC. Its translation is CASSSLASNEQFF.

J is TRBJ1-3 and V is TRBV5-6; D remains unclear. Trimming took off 2 bases at V and 2 bases at J, with 11 bases between the two ends. This CDR3 contains 15 residues. Germline V lookup: CDR1 SGHDT, CDR2 YYEEEE. In DNA, the CDR3 is TGTGCCAGCAGCTTCGGGCGGGCAGCTGGAAACACCATATATTTT. It specifies CASSFGRAAGNTIYF.

This chain uses TRBV4-2 with TRBJ1-2, with 7 bases matching TRBD1. V was clipped by 2 bases and J by 8 bases; unmatched bases: 14. CDR1 and CDR2 (germline): LGHNA, YNFKEQ. The CDR3 has 16 residues. CDR3 coding DNA: TGTGCCAGCAGCCAACCAGGGGGGGCTGATAAGGGAGGCTACACCTTC. This gives the protein CASSQPGGADKGGYTF.

The chain employs TRBV19 and TRBJ1-5; possibly TRBD1 for D (5 bases). CDR3 size: 15 residues. With 1 base removed from V and 11 bases from J, the gap between germline ends came to 18 bases. Looked up from germline, CDR1 is LNHDA and CDR2 is SQIVND (reference sequence). CDR3 nucleotide sequence: TGTGCCAGTAGTATAGGGGAGGGGTCGCCTGGGTCCCAGCATTTT. This codes for CASSIGEGSPGSQHF.

Written as DNA, the CDR3 is TGTGCCAGCAGCATCTACAGGGGCCACCATAGCAATCAGCCCCAGCATTTT. This gives the protein CASSIYRGHHSNQPQHF. The chain is built from TRBV5-6 and TRBJ1-5; 7 positions match TRBD1. The CDR3 is 17 residues long. The germline CDR1 and CDR2 sequences are SGHDT and YYEEEE. Trimming took 4 bases from V and 0 from J; bases not matched to a gene: 10.

The rearrangement joins TRBV5-1 to TRBJ2-7; D gene uncertain. The CDR3 extends over 15 amino acids. Trimming took 0 bases from V and 1 from J, leaving 11 bases between them. Germline values: CDR1 SGHRS, CDR2 YFSETQ. In DNA, the CDR3 is TGCGCCAGCAGCTTGGAAGCAGGATTTTCCTACGAGCAGTACTTC. This translates into CASSLEAGFSYEQYF. Drawing the rest from reference TRBV5-1 and TRBJ2-7, the complete variable domain is KAGVTQTPRYLIKTRGQQVTLSCSPISGHRSVSWYQQTPGQGLQFLFEYFSETQRNKGNFPGRFSGRQFSNSRSEMNVSTLELGDSALYLCASSLEAGFSYEQYFGPGTRLTVT.

J is TRBJ2-5 and V is TRBV30, with D unclear. V lost 2 bases to trimming and J lost 5 bases, with 15 bases between them. The CDR3 contains 14 residues. CDR1 is GTSNPN, CDR2 SVGIG, per germline (reference sequence). In nucleotides, the CDR3 is TGTGCCTGGAGTTGGTCCTCAACCCAGGAGACCCAGTACTTC. Translation gives CAWSWSSTQETQYF.

The V and J genes are TRBV5-6 and TRBJ2-7, with 7 nucleotides matching TRBD1. From germline, CDR1 is SGHDT and CDR2 YYEEEE. Unmatched junction bases numbered 4, after V lost 4 bases and J lost 0 bases. The CDR3 sequence is 14 residues long. The CDR3 DNA follows: TGTGCCAGCAGCCCGGGACAGAACTCCTACGAGCAGTACTTC. Amino acid sequence: CASSPGQNSYEQYF.

This chain links TRBV30 with TRBJ1-5, with 7 bases matching TRBD1. CDR1 GTSNPN and CDR2 SVGIG come from the germline V gene (reference sequence). V dropped 1 base and J dropped 4; count of bases not matched to a gene: 13. This CDR3 comprises 17 residues. The CDR3 bases are TGTGCCTGGAGTGGGGGTTGGGGCAGGGGGGAAAATCAGCCCCAGCATTTT. Translation gives CAWSGGWGRGENQPQHF.

The table lists this clone with a few counts. This sequence joins TRBV2 and TRBJ2-5; 8 bases are shared with TRBD2. Trimming cost V 9 bases and J 4 bases; bases outside gene matches: 7. This CDR3 is 13 amino acids long. The germline gives CDR1 SNHLY, CDR2 FYNNEI. CDR3 coding DNA: TGTGCCAGTAGGCGGGAGGTTGCAGAGACCCAGTACTTC. It yields the protein CASRREVAETQYF.